The rows below give T cell receptor beta chains drawn from one sample of a study of glioma-infiltrating T cells after dendritic cell vaccination. The table came from immunoSEQ multiplex PCR; TCRdb's copy has only in-frame clones and leaves some out. This table has fewer than 30,000 clones, over 85% appearing once. Sequencing was performed on blood, taken after dendritic cell vaccination. The source is a human donor with glioblastoma. Each CDR3 is given with its conserved first and last residue. D genes are given only for firm matches. For some rows the clone size is stated as once, few or many, or as a class when expanded; others skip it.

cdr3_length d_call j_call clone_size v_call cdr3_aa cdr3_nt
14 . TRBJ1-1 few TRBV27 CASSLLSSVQVAFF TGTGCCAGCAGTTTATTGTCGTCCGTACAGGTTGCTTTCTTT
14 . TRBJ1-6 . TRBV27 CASSRGGYNSPLHF TGTGCCAGCAGTCGTGGGGGCTATAATTCCCCCCTCCACTTT
12 . TRBJ2-7 . TRBV6-5 CASSQGPYEQYF TGTGCCAGCAGTCAGGGCCCCTACGAGCAGTACTTC
16 . TRBJ1-2 . TRBV10-2 CASSESRAARLYGYTF TGCGCCAGCAGTGAGTCGAGGGCAGCCCGGTTGTATGGCTACACCTTC
14 . TRBJ1-4 . TRBV19 CASRSGRRNEKLFF TGTGCCAGTCGGAGCGGCAGGCGAAATGAAAAACTGTTTTTT
12 . TRBJ2-7 . TRBV29-1 CSVGQSSYEQYF TGCAGCGTTGGACAGTCCTCCTACGAGCAGTACTTC
15 TRBD1 TRBJ1-4 . TRBV6-1 CASSERGPTNEKLFF TGTGCCAGCAGTGAAAGGGGGCCAACTAATGAAAAACTGTTTTTT
15 TRBD1 TRBJ1-6 . TRBV18 CASSLGQGDNSPLHF TGTGCCAGCTCACTCGGACAGGGGGATAATTCACCCCTCCACTTT
15 TRBD1 TRBJ1-1 . TRBV19 CASSSTGTMNTEAFF TGTGCCAGTAGTTCGACAGGGACGATGAACACTGAAGCTTTCTTT
19 TRBD2 TRBJ2-4 . TRBV12-5 CASGLLAAGLALAKNIQYF TGTGCTAGTGGTTTGTTGGCAGCCGGACTAGCCTTAGCCAAAAACATTCAGTACTTC
14 TRBD1 TRBJ1-6 . TRBV5-1 CASSTQGGDSPLHF TGCGCCAGCAGCACCCAGGGGGGCGATTCACCCCTCCACTTT
15 TRBD2 TRBJ2-7 . TRBV6-1 CASSTPLAGNYEQYF TGTGCCAGCAGCACGCCACTAGCGGGGAACTACGAGCAGTACTTC
17 TRBD2 TRBJ2-1 . TRBV7-2 CASSSLSGTSSYNEQFF TGTGCCAGCAGCTCCCTCAGCGGGACGAGCTCCTACAATGAGCAGTTCTTC
16 TRBD1 TRBJ2-7 . TRBV19 CASSIGPGQGAYEQYF TGTGCCAGTAGTATAGGTCCGGGACAGGGGGCCTACGAGCAGTACTTC
17 TRBD2 TRBJ2-5 . TRBV5-6 CASSDGLAGAYQETQYF TGTGCCAGCAGCGACGGACTAGCGGGGGCGTACCAAGAGACCCAGTACTTC
13 TRBD1 TRBJ1-2 . TRBV6-1 CASGNRGNYGYTF TGTGCCAGCGGAAACAGGGGGAACTATGGCTACACCTTC
14 . TRBJ1-2 . TRBV6-5 CASSPAGGKFGYTF TGTGCCAGCAGTCCCGCGGGGGGGAAATTTGGCTACACCTTC
17 TRBD1 TRBJ1-2 . TRBV19 CASSPNPGTAFGYGYTF TGTGCCAGTAGCCCGAACCCCGGGACAGCCTTTGGTTATGGCTACACCTTC
12 . TRBJ2-7 . TRBV7-2 CASSKDSYEQYF TGTGCCAGCAGCAAGGACAGCTACGAGCAGTACTTC
15 . TRBJ1-4 . TRBV14 CASSSGPATNEKLFF TGTGCCAGCAGCTCGGGTCCCGCAACTAATGAAAAACTGTTTTTT
16 . TRBJ2-7 . TRBV4-2 CASSQDGPGEVYEQYF TGTGCCAGCAGCCAAGATGGCCCGGGGGAAGTATACGAGCAGTACTTC
14 TRBD1 TRBJ1-3 . TRBV7-9 CASSLRTGGNTIYF TGTGCCAGCAGCCTCCGGACAGGGGGAAACACCATATATTTT
13 . TRBJ1-1 . TRBV11-2 CASSLGQGVKAFF TGTGCCAGCAGCTTAGGGCAGGGTGTAAAAGCTTTCTTT
14 . TRBJ2-7 . TRBV4-2 CASSQESGSYEQYF TGTGCCAGCAGCCAAGAGTCGGGTTCCTACGAGCAGTACTTC
17 TRBD1 TRBJ2-7 . TRBV4-2 CASSQEYPGQVLNEQYF TGTGCCAGCAGCCAAGAATATCCGGGACAGGTTTTAAACGAGCAGTACTTC
15 TRBD1 TRBJ2-2 . TRBV19 CASRLDRVNTGELFF TGTGCCAGTAGACTCGACAGGGTTAACACCGGGGAGCTGTTTTTT
17 TRBD1 TRBJ2-5 . TRBV4-1 CASSQSGQNRLRETQYF TGCGCCAGCAGCCAGTCGGGACAGAATAGACTACGAGAGACCCAGTACTTC
15 . TRBJ2-7 once TRBV7-7 CASSLAPYGQNEQYF TGTGCTAGCAGCTTAGCACCTTATGGGCAAAACGAGCAGTACTTC
17 . TRBJ1-4 . TRBV2 CASSGGLGSRDNEKLFF TGTGCCAGCAGTGGTGGATTAGGGTCTCGGGATAATGAAAAACTGTTTTTT
12 TRBD1 TRBJ1-2 . TRBV6-6 CASSSGGLGYTF TGTGCCAGCAGTTCAGGGGGCCTTGGCTACACCTTC
14 TRBD1 TRBJ1-6 . TRBV5-3 CASSSGGAYSPLHF TGTGCCAGCAGCTCAGGGGGCGCATATTCACCCCTCCACTTT
14 TRBD2 TRBJ2-7 . TRBV4-1 CASSFSGGNYEQYF TGCGCCAGCAGTTTCAGCGGGGGGAACTACGAGCAGTACTTC
14 TRBD1 TRBJ2-5 once TRBV10-2 CASRDRAGQETQYF TGCGCCAGCAGGGACAGGGCGGGACAAGAGACCCAGTACTTC
15 . TRBJ2-7 . TRBV19 CASSIYGQTSYEQYF TGTGCCAGTAGTATCTATGGGCAGACCTCCTACGAGCAGTACTTC
14 . TRBJ2-7 . TRBV5-1 CASSVQGSYYEQYF TGCGCCAGCAGTGTACAGGGATCCTACTACGAGCAGTACTTC
16 . TRBJ2-6 . TRBV21-1 CASSFFRGPGANVLTF TGTGCCAGCAGTTTTTTCAGGGGGCCTGGGGCCAACGTCCTGACTTTC
16 . TRBJ2-6 . TRBV5-8 CASSLATGSGANVLTF TGTGCCAGCAGCTTGGCGACAGGCTCTGGGGCCAACGTCCTGACTTTC
16 . TRBJ2-1 once TRBV5-1 CASSVGTSRLYNEQFF TGCGCCAGCAGCGTTGGTACTAGCCGCCTCTACAATGAGCAGTTCTTC
14 . TRBJ2-5 . TRBV7-2 CASNSRGGGETQYF TGTGCCAGCAACTCAAGGGGGGGAGGAGAGACCCAGTACTTC
18 TRBD1 TRBJ1-3 . TRBV19 CASSATRLGQTSGNTIYF TGTGCCAGTAGTGCCACCCGTCTGGGACAGACCTCTGGAAACACCATATATTTT
18 TRBD1 TRBJ2-7 . TRBV5-1 CASSDGTGLLRRSYEQYF TGCGCCAGTAGTGACGGGACAGGGCTTCTGAGGCGGTCCTACGAGCAGTACTTC
13 . TRBJ1-5 . TRBV6-1 CASLGHGDQPQHF TGTGCCAGCTTGGGACACGGGGATCAGCCCCAGCATTTT
14 . TRBJ2-1 . TRBV4-1 CASSQGLAWAEQFF TGCGCCAGCAGCCAAGGTTTGGCCTGGGCTGAGCAGTTCTTC
14 TRBD2 TRBJ2-1 . TRBV7-9 CASNEAGGLYEQFF TGTGCCAGCAACGAAGCGGGGGGGTTGTATGAGCAGTTCTTC
14 . TRBJ1-2 . TRBV5-8 CASRGAGLSYGYTF TGTGCCAGCAGAGGGGCAGGATTAAGCTATGGCTACACCTTC
15 TRBD1 TRBJ2-7 . TRBV5-1 CASSPGTGMTYEQYF TGCGCCAGCAGCCCTGGGACAGGGATGACCTACGAGCAGTACTTC
16 TRBD1 TRBJ2-1 . TRBV11-2 CASSPRDRGSYNEQFF TGTGCCAGCAGCCCCCGGGACAGGGGATCCTACAATGAGCAGTTCTTC
15 . TRBJ2-2 . TRBV27 CASRGAVSNTGELFF TGTGCCAGCAGGGGAGCGGTTTCGAACACCGGGGAGCTGTTTTTT
14 . TRBJ1-5 . TRBV7-9 CASSFGGAGQPQHF TGTGCCAGCAGCTTTGGGGGGGCTGGTCAGCCCCAGCATTTT
14 TRBD1 TRBJ1-1 . TRBV5-1 CASFRGQWDTEAFF TGCGCCAGTTTTCGGGGACAGTGGGACACTGAAGCTTTCTTT
14 . TRBJ2-3 . TRBV7-6 CASSSLGDTDTQYF TGTGCCAGCAGCTCTCTTGGAGACACAGATACGCAGTATTTT
17 . TRBJ2-5 once TRBV9 CASSVATVGQEDETQYF TGTGCCAGCAGCGTAGCTACGGTGGGTCAGGAGGACGAGACCCAGTACTTC
14 TRBD1 TRBJ2-7 . TRBV2 CASKPGQVSYEQYF TGTGCCAGCAAGCCCGGACAGGTTTCCTACGAGCAGTACTTC